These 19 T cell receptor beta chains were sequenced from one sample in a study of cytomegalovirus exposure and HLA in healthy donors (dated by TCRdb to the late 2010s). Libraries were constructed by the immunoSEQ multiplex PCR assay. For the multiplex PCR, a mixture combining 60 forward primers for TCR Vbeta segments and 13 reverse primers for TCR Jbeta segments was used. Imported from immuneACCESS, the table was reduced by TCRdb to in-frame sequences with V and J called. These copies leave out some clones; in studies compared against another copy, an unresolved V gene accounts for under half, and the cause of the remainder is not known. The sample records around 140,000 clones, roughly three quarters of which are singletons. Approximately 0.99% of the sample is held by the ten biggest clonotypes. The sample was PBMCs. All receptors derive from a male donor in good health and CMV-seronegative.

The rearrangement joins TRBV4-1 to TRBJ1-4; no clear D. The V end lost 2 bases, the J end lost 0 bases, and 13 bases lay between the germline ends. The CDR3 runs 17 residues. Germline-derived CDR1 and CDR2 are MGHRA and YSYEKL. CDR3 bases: TGCGCCAGCAGCCAAACATTGGAGGGTGCAACTAATGAAAAACTGTTTTTT. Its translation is CASSQTLEGATNEKLFF.

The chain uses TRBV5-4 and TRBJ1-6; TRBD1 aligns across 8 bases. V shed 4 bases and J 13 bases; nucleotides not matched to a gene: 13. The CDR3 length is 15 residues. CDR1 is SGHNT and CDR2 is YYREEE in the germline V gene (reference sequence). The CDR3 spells CASSPARTGPSPLHF. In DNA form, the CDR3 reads TGTGCCAGCAGCCCGGCCCGGACAGGGCCTTCCCCCCTCCACTTT.

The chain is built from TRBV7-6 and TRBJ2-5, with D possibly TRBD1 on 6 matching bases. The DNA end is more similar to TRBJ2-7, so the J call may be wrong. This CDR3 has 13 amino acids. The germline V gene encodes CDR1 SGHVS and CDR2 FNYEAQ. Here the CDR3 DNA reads TGTGCCAGCAGCCAAGACAGGTCCTACGAGCAGTACTTC. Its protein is CASSQDRSYEQYF.

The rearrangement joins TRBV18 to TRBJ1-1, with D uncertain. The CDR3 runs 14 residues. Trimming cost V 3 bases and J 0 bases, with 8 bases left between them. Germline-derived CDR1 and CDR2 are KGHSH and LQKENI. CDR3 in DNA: TGTGCCAGCTCACCCCGCAGGATGAACACTGAAGCTTTCTTT. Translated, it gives CASSPRRMNTEAFF.

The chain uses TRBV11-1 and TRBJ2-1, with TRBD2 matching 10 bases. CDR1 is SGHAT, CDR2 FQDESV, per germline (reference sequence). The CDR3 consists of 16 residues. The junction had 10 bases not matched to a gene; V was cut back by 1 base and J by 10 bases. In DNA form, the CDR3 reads TGTGCCAGCAGCTTAGGAGCGGGGGGGCCGATGAAGGAGCAGTTCTTC. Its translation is CASSLGAGGPMKEQFF.

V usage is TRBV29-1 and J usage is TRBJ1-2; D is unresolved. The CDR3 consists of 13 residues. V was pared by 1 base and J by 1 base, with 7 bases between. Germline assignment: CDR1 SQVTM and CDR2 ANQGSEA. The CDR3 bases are TGCAGCGTTGAAGTTGCGGGTAACTATGGCTACACCTTC. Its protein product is CSVEVAGNYGYTF.

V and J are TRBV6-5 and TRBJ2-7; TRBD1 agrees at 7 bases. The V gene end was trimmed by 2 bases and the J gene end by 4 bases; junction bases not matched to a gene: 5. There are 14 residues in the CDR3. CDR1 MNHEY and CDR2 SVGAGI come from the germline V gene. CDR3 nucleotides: TGTGCCAGCAGTTACCGGACAGGTGTGTACGAGCAGTACTTC. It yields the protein CASSYRTGVYEQYF.

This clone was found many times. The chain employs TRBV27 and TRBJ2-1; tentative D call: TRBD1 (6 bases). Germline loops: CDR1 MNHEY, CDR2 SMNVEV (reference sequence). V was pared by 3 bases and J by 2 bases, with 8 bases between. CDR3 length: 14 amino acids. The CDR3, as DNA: TGTGCCAGCAGTTTCGGGGACACCTACAATGAGCAGTTCTTC. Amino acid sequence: CASSFGDTYNEQFF.

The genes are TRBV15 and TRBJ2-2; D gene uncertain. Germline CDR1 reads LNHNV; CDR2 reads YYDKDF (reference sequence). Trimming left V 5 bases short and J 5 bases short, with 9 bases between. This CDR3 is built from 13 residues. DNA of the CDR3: TGTGCCACCAGCCCCAATAGAACCGGGGAGCTGTTTTTT. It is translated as CATSPNRTGELFF.

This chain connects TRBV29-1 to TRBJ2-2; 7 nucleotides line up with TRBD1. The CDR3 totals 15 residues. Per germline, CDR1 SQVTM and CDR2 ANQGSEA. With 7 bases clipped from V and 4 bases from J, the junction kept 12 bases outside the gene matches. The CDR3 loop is CSASSGAGGTGELFF. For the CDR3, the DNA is TGCAGCGCATCCTCCGGGGCAGGGGGCACCGGGGAGCTGTTTTTT.

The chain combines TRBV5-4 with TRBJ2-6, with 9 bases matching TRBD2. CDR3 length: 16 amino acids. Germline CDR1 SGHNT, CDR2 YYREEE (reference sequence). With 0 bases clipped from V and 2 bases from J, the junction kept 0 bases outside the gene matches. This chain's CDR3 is CASSLGGGAGANVLTF. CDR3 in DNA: TGTGCCAGCAGCTTGGGCGGGGGGGCTGGGGCCAACGTCCTGACTTTC. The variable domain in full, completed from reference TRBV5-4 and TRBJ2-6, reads ETGVTQSPTHLIKTRGQQVTLRCSSQSGHNTVSWYQQALGQGPQFIFQYYREEENGRGNFPPRFSGLQFPNYSSELNVNALELDDSALYLCASSLGGGAGANVLTFGAGSRLTVL.

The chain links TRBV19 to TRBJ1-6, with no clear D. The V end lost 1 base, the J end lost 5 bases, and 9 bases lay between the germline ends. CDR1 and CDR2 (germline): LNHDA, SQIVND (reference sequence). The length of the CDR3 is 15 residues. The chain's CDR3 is CASSIVTLDNSPLHF. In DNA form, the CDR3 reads TGTGCCAGTAGTATAGTGACATTGGATAATTCACCCCTCCACTTT.

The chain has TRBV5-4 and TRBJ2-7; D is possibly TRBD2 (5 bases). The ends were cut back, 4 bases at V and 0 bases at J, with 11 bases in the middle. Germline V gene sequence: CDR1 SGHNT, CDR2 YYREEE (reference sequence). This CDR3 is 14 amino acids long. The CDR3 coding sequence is TGTGCCAGCAGCGTCGACGGGGTCTCCTACGAGCAGTACTTC. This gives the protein CASSVDGVSYEQYF.

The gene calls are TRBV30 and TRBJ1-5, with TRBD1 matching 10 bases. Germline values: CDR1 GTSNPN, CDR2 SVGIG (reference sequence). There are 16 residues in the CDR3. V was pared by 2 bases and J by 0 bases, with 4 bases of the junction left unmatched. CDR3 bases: TGTGCCTGGAGTAATGGGACAGGGGATAGCAATCAGCCCCAGCATTTT. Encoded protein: CAWSNGTGDSNQPQHF.

CDR3 protein: CASSVVTGRDTGELFF. The CDR3 nucleotides are TGTGCCAGCAGCGTAGTCACAGGGCGGGACACCGGGGAGCTGTTTTTT. The rearrangement uses TRBV9 and TRBJ2-2; maybe TRBD1 (6 bases). Looked up from germline, CDR1 is SGDLS and CDR2 is YYNGEE. V was pared by 0 bases and J by 3 bases, with 12 bases between. CDR3 length: 16 residues.

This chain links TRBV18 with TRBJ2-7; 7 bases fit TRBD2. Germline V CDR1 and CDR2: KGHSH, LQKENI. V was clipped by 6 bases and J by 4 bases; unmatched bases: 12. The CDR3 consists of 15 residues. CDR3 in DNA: TGTGCCAGCTCCTATGCTAGCGGAGGGCCGTACGAGCAGTACTTC. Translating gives CASSYASGGPYEQYF. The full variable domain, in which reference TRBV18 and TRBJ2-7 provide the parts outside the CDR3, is NAGVMQNPRHLVRRRGQEARLRCSPMKGHSHVYWYRQLPEEGLKFMVYLQKENIIDESGMPKERFSAEFPKEGPSILRIQQVVRGDSAAYFCASSYASGGPYEQYFGPGTRLTVT.

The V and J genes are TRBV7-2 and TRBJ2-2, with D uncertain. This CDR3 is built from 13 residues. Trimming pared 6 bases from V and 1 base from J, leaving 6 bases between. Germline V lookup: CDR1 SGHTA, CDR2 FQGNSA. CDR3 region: CASRSVNTGELFF. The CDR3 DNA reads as TGTGCCAGCAGATCAGTGAACACCGGGGAGCTGTTTTTT.

CDR3 in amino acids: CASRPGTVDNSPLHF. The CDR3 DNA sequence: TGTGCCAGCAGGCCGGGTACGGTAGATAATTCACCCCTCCACTTT. V gene TRBV2 combines with J gene TRBJ1-6; D gene uncertain. CDR3 length equals 15 residues. Per the germline V gene, CDR1 is SNHLY and CDR2 is FYNNEI. V was shortened by 6 bases and J by 5 bases, with 14 bases between the two germline ends.

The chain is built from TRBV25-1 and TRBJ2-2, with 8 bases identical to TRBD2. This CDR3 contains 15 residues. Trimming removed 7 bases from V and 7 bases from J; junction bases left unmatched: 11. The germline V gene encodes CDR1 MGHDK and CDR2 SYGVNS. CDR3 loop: CASTPGGGQDGELFF. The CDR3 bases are TGTGCCAGCACCCCGGGCGGGGGGCAGGACGGGGAGCTGTTTTTT.